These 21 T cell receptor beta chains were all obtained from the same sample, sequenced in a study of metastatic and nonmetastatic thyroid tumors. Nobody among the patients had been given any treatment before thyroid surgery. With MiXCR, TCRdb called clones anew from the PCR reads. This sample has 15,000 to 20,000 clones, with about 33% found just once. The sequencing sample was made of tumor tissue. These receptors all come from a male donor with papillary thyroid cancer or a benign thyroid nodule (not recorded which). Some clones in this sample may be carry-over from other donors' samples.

CDR3 sequence reads: CASTYRGPRSEQYF. CDR3 in DNA: TGTGCCAGCACCTACAGGGGCCCGCGATCCGAGCAGTACTTC. The chain joins TRBV2 to TRBJ2-7, with TRBD1 identical over 7 bases. J was trimmed by 6 bases and V by 7 bases; bases with no gene match: 12. The CDR3 is made up of 14 amino acids. Germline V gives CDR1 SNHLY, CDR2 FYNNEI.

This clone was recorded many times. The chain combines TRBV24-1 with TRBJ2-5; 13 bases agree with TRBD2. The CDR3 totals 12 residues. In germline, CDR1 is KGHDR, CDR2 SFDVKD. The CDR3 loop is CELAGGQETQYF. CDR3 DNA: TGTGAACTAGCGGGGGGGCAAGAGACCCAGTACTTC.

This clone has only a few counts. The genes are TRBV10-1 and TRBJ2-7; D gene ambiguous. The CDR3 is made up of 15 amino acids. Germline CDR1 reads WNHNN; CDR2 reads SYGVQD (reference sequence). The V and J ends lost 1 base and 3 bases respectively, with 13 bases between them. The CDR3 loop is CASSEWDHYYYEQYF. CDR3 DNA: TGCGCCAGCAGTGAGTGGGATCACTACTACTACGAGCAGTACTTC.

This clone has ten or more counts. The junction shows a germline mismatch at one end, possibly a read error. Written as DNA, the CDR3 is TGTGCCAGCAGTGAATATGGCAGGGCGGGAGAGGCCCAGTACTTC. Protein product: CASSEYGRAGEAQYF. The V call is TRBV25-1, the J call TRBJ2-5, with 7 nucleotides matching TRBD2. This CDR3 contains 15 residues. CDR1 MGHDK and CDR2 SYGVNS come from the germline V gene.

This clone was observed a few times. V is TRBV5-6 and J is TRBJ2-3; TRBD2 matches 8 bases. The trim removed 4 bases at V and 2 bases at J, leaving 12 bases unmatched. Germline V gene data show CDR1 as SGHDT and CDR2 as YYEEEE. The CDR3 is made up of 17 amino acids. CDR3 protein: CASSPLGAGGATDTQYF. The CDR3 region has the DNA TGTGCCAGCAGCCCGTTGGGTGCCGGGGGGGCCACAGATACGCAGTATTTT. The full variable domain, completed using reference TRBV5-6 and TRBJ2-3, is DAGVTQSPTHLIKTRGQQVTLRCSPKSGHDTVSWYQQALGQGPQFIFQYYEEEERQRGNFPDRFSGHQFPNYSSELNVNALLLGDSALYLCASSPLGAGGATDTQYFGPGTRLTVL.

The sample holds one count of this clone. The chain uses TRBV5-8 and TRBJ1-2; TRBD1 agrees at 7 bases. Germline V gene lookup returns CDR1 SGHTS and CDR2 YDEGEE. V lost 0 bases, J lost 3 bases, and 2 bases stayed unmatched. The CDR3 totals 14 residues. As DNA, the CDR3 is TGTGCCAGCAGCTTGGGGACAGGACACTATGGCTACACCTTC. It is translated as CASSLGTGHYGYTF.

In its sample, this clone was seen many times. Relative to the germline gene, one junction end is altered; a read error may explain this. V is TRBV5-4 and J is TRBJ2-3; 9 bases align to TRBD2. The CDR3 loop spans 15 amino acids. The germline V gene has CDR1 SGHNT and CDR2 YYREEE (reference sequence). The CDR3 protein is CASSRAGGSRDTQYF. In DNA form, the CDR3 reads TGTGCCAGCAGTCGGGCGGGGGGGAGCAGAGATACGCAGTATTTT.

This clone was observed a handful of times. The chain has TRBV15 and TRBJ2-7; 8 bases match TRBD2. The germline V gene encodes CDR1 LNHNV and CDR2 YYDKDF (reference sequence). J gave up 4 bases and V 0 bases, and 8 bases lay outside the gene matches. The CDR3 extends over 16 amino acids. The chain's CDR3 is CATSREGGLVSYEQYF. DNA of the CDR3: TGTGCCACCAGCAGAGAGGGGGGACTAGTGTCTTACGAGCAGTACTTC.

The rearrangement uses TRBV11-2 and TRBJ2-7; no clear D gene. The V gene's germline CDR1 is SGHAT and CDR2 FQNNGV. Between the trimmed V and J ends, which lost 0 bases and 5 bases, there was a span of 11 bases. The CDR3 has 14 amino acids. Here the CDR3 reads CASSLELRPDEQYF. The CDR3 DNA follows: TGTGCCAGCAGCTTAGAGCTTCGGCCTGACGAGCAGTACTTC.

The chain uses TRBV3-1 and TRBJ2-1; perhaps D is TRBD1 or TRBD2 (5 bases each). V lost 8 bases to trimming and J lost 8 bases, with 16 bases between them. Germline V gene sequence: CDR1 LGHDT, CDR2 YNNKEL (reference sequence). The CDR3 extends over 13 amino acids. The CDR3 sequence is CASSLSRGDEQFF. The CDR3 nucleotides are TGTGCCAGCTCACTGAGCCGGGGCGATGAGCAGTTCTTC.

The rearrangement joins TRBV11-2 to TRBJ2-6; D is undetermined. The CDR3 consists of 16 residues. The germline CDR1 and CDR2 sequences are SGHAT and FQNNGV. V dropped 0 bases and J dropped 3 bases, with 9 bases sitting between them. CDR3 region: CASSLDRWVGANVLTF. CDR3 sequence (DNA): TGTGCCAGCAGCTTAGATCGATGGGTTGGGGCCAACGTCCTGACTTTC.

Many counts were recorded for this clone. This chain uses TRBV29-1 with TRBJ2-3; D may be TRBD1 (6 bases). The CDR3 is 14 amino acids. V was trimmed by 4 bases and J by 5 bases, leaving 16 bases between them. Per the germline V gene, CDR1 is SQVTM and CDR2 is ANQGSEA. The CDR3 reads CSVGGIRGLDTQYF. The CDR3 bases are TGCAGCGTTGGGGGGATAAGGGGGTTAGATACGCAGTATTTT.

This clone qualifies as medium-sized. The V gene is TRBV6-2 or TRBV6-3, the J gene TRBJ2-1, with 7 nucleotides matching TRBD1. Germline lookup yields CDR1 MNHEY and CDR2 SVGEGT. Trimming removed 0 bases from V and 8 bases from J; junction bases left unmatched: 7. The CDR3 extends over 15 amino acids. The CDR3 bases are TGTGCCAGCAGTTACTCCCGACAGGGTAGCCATGAGCAGTTCTTC. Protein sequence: CASSYSRQGSHEQFF.

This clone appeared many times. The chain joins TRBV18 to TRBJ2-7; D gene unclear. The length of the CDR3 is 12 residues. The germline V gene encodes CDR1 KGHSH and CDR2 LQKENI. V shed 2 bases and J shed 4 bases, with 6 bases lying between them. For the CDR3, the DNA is TGTGCCAGCTCACCAGAGTCGTACGAGCAGTACTTC. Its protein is CASSPESYEQYF.

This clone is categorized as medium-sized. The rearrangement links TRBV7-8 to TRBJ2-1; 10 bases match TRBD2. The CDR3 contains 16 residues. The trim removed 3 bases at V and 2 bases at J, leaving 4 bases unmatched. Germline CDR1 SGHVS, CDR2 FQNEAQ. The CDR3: CASSFSGGPAYNEQFF. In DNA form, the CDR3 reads TGTGCCAGCAGCTTTAGCGGGGGGCCCGCCTACAATGAGCAGTTCTTC.

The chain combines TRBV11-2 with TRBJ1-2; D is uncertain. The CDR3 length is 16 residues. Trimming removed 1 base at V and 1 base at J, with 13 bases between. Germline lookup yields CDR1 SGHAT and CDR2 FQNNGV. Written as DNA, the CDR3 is TGTGCCAGCAGCTTAGGGTCAAGGGAATATAACTATGGCTACACCTTC. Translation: CASSLGSREYNYGYTF.

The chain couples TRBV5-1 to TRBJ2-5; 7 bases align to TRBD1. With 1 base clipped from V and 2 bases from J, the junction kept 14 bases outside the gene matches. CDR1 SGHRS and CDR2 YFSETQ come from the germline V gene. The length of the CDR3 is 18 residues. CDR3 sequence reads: CASSLIPAMDRPQETQYF. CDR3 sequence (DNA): TGCGCCAGCAGCTTGATCCCCGCGATGGACAGGCCACAAGAGACCCAGTACTTC.

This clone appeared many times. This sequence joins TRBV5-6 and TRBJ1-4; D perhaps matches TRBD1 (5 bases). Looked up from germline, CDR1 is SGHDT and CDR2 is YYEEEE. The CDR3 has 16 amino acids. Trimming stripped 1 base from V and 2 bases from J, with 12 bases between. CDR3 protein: CASSLSQGRTNEKLFF. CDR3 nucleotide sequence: TGTGCCAGCAGCTTGTCCCAGGGAAGGACTAATGAAAAACTGTTTTTT.

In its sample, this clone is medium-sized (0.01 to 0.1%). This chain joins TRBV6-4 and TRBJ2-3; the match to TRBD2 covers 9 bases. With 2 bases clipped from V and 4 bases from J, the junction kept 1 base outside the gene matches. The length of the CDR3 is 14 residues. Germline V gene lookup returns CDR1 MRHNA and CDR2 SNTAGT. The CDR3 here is CASSDGGGADTQYF. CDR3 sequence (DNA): TGTGCCAGCAGTGACGGCGGGGGGGCAGATACGCAGTATTTT.

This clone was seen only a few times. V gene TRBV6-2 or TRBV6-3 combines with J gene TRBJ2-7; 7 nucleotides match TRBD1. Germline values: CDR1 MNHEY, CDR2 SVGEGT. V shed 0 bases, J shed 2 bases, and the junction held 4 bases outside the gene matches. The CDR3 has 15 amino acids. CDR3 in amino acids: CASSYSRQGAYEQYF. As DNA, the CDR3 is TGTGCCAGCAGTTACTCCCGACAGGGCGCCTACGAGCAGTACTTC.

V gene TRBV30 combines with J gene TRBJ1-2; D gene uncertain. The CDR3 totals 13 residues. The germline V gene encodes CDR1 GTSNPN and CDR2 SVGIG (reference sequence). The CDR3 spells CASRGVSNYGYTF. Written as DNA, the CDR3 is TGTGCTAGCCGGGGAGTTTCAAACTATGGCTACACCTTC.